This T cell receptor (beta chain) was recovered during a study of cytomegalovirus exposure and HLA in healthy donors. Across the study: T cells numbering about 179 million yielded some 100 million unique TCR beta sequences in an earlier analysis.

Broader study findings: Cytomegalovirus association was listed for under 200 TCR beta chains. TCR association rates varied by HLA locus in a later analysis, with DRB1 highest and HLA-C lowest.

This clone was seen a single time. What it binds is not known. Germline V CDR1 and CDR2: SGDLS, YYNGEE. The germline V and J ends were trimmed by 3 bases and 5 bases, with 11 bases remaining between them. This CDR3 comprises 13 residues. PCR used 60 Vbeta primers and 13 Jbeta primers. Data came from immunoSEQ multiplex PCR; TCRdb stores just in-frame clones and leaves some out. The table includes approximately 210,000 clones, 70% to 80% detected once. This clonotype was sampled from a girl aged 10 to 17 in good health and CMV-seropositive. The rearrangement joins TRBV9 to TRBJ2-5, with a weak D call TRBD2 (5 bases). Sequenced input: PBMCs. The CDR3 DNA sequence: TGTGCCAGCAGCGGGATTGGCGGGGAGACCCAGTACTTC. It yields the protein CASSGIGGETQYF.